A selection of T cell receptor beta chains follows, all from one sample in a study of cytomegalovirus exposure and HLA in healthy donors. Sequencing was performed with immunoSEQ multiplex PCR; in TCRdb, only in-frame clones are kept and a portion is missing. The sample records 99,000 or so clones, 69% being singletons. Sample: PBMCs. The receptors here all came from a man between 25 and 39 years old in good health and CMV-seronegative. Both conserved end residues are part of each CDR3. D genes are given only for firm matches. The size entry is marked missing in some rows and otherwise reads once, few, many or a size class.

TGTGCCAGCAGCTTCGGACTAGCGGATCTCACAGATACGCAGTATTTT CASSFGLADLTDTQYF TRBD2 TRBV7-8 NA TRBJ2-3
TGTGCTAGCAGCTTAGGACTAGCGAACCACAATGAGCAGTTCTTC CASSLGLANHNEQFF TRBD2 TRBV7-7 few TRBJ2-1
TGTGCCATAGGGAGCAGAGACACAGATACGCAGTATTTT CAIGSRDTDTQYF NA TRBV10-3 NA TRBJ2-3
TGTGCCAGTAGTTCGCGCGGAATACAGGGAGCCAACTATAATTCACCCCTCCACTTT CASSSRGIQGANYNSPLHF NA TRBV19 NA TRBJ1-6
TGTGCCAGCAGTTACCAAGGAGGGGAGACCCAGTACTTC CASSYQGGETQYF NA TRBV2 once TRBJ2-5
TGTGCCAGCAGCTTAAAGGGCGGCGGCGGGGTCTCACCCCTCCACTTT CASSLKGGGGVSPLHF NA TRBV7-9 NA TRBJ1-6
TGTGCCATCAGTGAGCTCAGGGCACGGGCTTTCTTT CAISELRARAFF NA TRBV10-3 NA TRBJ1-1
TGTGCCAGCAGTGAGGGACAGGGGTTTGATGGCTACACCTTC CASSEGQGFDGYTF TRBD1 TRBV6-1 NA TRBJ1-2
TGTGCCAGCAGAAAGACAGGGGCGGAGGAAAAACTGTTTTTT CASRKTGAEEKLFF TRBD1 TRBV6-5 few TRBJ1-4
TGTGCCAGCAGTACAACGGACAGCTCTTCGGGTGGCTACACCTTC CASSTTDSSSGGYTF NA TRBV27 NA TRBJ1-2
TGTGCCAGTAGCACACGGGTAACAGATACGCAGTATTTT CASSTRVTDTQYF NA TRBV19 NA TRBJ2-3
TGTGCCAGCTCGGAGGGACTAGCGAATTACAATGAGCAGTTCTTC CASSEGLANYNEQFF TRBD2 TRBV18 NA TRBJ2-1
TGTGCCAGCAGTTTTGGGACTAGCGGGAGAAATGAGCAGTTCTTC CASSFGTSGRNEQFF TRBD2 TRBV28 once TRBJ2-1
TGTGCCAGCAGTTACAGACCCCGCCCAGGCTATGGCTACACCTTC CASSYRPRPGYGYTF NA TRBV6-5 NA TRBJ1-2
TGTGCCAGCAGCGCGCAGTATTCTAGCGGAAACACCGGGGAGCTGTTTTTT CASSAQYSSGNTGELFF TRBD2 TRBV9 few TRBJ2-2
TGTGCCGGGCGGGGGACAGGGGCCTTGAACACTGAAGCTTTCTTT CAGRGTGALNTEAFF TRBD1 TRBV6-1 few TRBJ1-1
TGTGCCAGCAGCCTCGTGGCCTCGAACACTGAAGCTTTCTTT CASSLVASNTEAFF NA TRBV7-3 NA TRBJ1-1
TGTGCCAGCAGCTTAGGCCAGGAGAACACCGGGGAGCTGTTTTTT CASSLGQENTGELFF NA TRBV7-3 NA TRBJ2-2
TGTGCCAGCAGCCACGACAGGAACACCGAAGCTTTCTTT CASSHDRNTEAFF NA TRBV5-4 NA TRBJ1-1
TGTGCCAGCAGCATACACCAAAACTATGGCTACACCTTC CASSIHQNYGYTF NA TRBV7-8 NA TRBJ1-2
TGCGCCAGCAGCTTGGACGTACAGCCTAATTCACCCCTCCACTTT CASSLDVQPNSPLHF NA TRBV5-1 NA TRBJ1-6
TGCAGCGTGGGTTTGGGGGGACCTGGAAACACCATATATTTT CSVGLGGPGNTIYF NA TRBV29-1 NA TRBJ1-3
TGCGCCAGCAGCTTGGCCGCTGGGGAGGATGGCTACACCTTC CASSLAAGEDGYTF NA TRBV5-1 NA TRBJ1-2
TGTGCCAGCAGCTCCTCCCAGCGACTAGCGGACTCATACGAGCAGTACTTC CASSSSQRLADSYEQYF TRBD2 TRBV7-9 NA TRBJ2-7
TGTGCCAGCAGCTCCGGGGGAGTTCGGGGTGAAAAACTGTTTTTT CASSSGGVRGEKLFF NA TRBV28 NA TRBJ1-4
TGTGCCAGCAGTGAAAAGGGTGGAGGAGTGAGCAATCAGCCCCAGCATTTT CASSEKGGGVSNQPQHF NA TRBV6-1 NA TRBJ1-5
TGTGCCAGCAGCTTAGGGACAGTGTACACCGGGGAGCTGTTTTTT CASSLGTVYTGELFF NA TRBV7-6 NA TRBJ2-2
TGTGCCAGCAGCTTAGTCGCTGGAAACACCATATATTTT CASSLVAGNTIYF NA TRBV7-2 NA TRBJ1-3
TGTGCCAGCAGCCCGTACCAGGGATTCGGCTACGAGCAGTACTTC CASSPYQGFGYEQYF NA TRBV7-8 NA TRBJ2-7
TGTGCCAGCAGCGTAGCTTCCGGGAACACTGAAGCTTTCTTT CASSVASGNTEAFF NA TRBV9 NA TRBJ1-1
TGTGCCAGCAGCCTGGGGACAGTACAAGAGACCCAGTACTTC CASSLGTVQETQYF TRBD1 TRBV7-9 NA TRBJ2-5
TGTGCCAGCAGCCAAGATTATGGGGGGGACTACAATGAGCAGTTCTTC CASSQDYGGDYNEQFF TRBD2 TRBV14 NA TRBJ2-1
TGCAGTGCTAGTCAGGGAAATGAGCAGTTCTTC CSASQGNEQFF NA TRBV20-1 NA TRBJ2-1
TGTGCCAGTAACCCGGAGGGGTACCAAGAGACCCAGTACTTC CASNPEGYQETQYF NA TRBV19 NA TRBJ2-5
TGTGCCAGCAGCCATCCCCGGGCAGGGAGGCTATCCGAGCAGTACTTC CASSHPRAGRLSEQYF NA TRBV14 few TRBJ2-7
TGTGCCAGCAGCTCAATCCCCGGCGGTGCCACTGAAGCTTTCTTT CASSSIPGGATEAFF NA TRBV7-8 NA TRBJ1-1
TGTGCCAGCAGCGGGGGACTAGCACCCCATGAGCAGTTCTTC CASSGGLAPHEQFF TRBD2 TRBV11-1 once TRBJ2-1
TGTGCCAGCAGCGACGGGACAGGGGGCGTTTACGAGCAGTACTTC CASSDGTGGVYEQYF TRBD1 TRBV6-1 NA TRBJ2-7
TGTGCCAGCAGTTCCGGGACAGGGGGCGGTACTGAAGCTTTCTTT CASSSGTGGGTEAFF TRBD1 TRBV6-6 NA TRBJ1-1